This T cell receptor beta chain stems from a study of T-cell memory formation after mild COVID-19. Study-wide findings and caveats: Balance between CD4 and CD8 was seen in clones contracting day 15 to 85, and a CD4+ lean was seen in later expanders.

One entry per CDR3 protein, called by TCRdb with MiXCR from the 5' RACE reads. The sample includes roughly 600,000 distinct CDR3 sequences, more than 15% seen only once; the top ten take about 11%. Germline CDR1 MNHNS, CDR2 SASEGT. V was clipped by 8 bases and J by 8 bases; unmatched bases: 13. The CDR3 sequence is 15 residues long. A word on this clonotype: Its target is not known.

Sequencing used PBMCs or a T cell subset sorted from them (not recorded which). This TCR was recovered from an adult woman who had mild COVID-19 (a few samples of this study predate the infection). Cell type and time point are not known. The chain recombines TRBV6-1 with TRBJ1-5, with 9 bases that match TRBD1. The DNA for the CDR3 is TGTGCCAGCGGGGCGACAGGGGGATTTATGGAGCCCCAGCATTTT. As protein: CASGATGGFMEPQHF.